This entry lists 6 T cell receptor beta chains sequenced from one sample in a study of human T cells and chemical hapten exposure. One entry per CDR3 protein results from TCRdb running MiXCR on the RACE reads. The profile shows about 110,000 distinct CDR3 sequences, roughly 11% of them singletons. Time point given: patch test 1, 2 weeks after DPC sensitization. Sample treatment: therapeutic diphenylcyclopropenone sensitization with weekly scalp DPC. The specimen comprised whole blood, sampled in connection with sensitization to the hapten diphenylcyclopropenone (DPC). The receptors were gathered from a woman aged 40-49 years with alopecia areata. Some clones in this sample may be carry-over from other donors' samples.

V gene TRBV20-1 combines with J gene TRBJ1-1; 7 bases match TRBD1. V was pared by 3 bases and J by 8 bases, with 9 bases of the junction left unmatched. Germline V gene lookup returns CDR1 DFQATT and CDR2 SNEGSKA (reference sequence). This CDR3 spans 13 amino acids. The chain's CDR3 is CSASAGGVEEAFF. The CDR3 DNA is TGCAGTGCTAGCGCAGGGGGGGTGGAGGAAGCTTTCTTT.

This clonotype was seen a handful of times. The chain links TRBV10-3 to TRBJ2-7; 10 bases line up with TRBD1. V was pared by 5 bases and J by 1 base, with 2 bases of the junction left unmatched. The CDR3 is 14 amino acids. Germline V CDR1 and CDR2: ENHRY, SYGVKD. The CDR3 is CAISWGQGSYEQYF. In nucleotides, the CDR3 is TGTGCCATCAGTTGGGGACAGGGGTCCTACGAGCAGTACTTC.

This clonotype showed up just a few times. The chain employs TRBV10-3 and TRBJ2-7; a weak D match, TRBD1 (5 bases). V gave up 0 bases and J gave up 2 bases, with 14 bases separating them. This CDR3 is 16 amino acids long. Germline loops: CDR1 ENHRY, CDR2 SYGVKD. CDR3 coding DNA: TGTGCCATCAGTGAGTCGACAAGGGCAGGGACCTACGAGCAGTACTTC. Amino acid sequence: CAISESTRAGTYEQYF.

This clonotype was seen only a few times. V and J are TRBV7-9 and TRBJ2-3, with D possibly TRBD2 on 5 matching bases. The CDR3 runs 16 residues. Trimming left V 4 bases short and J 1 base short, with 15 bases between. CDR1 SEHNR and CDR2 FQNEAQ come from the germline V gene (reference sequence). In DNA, the CDR3 is TGTGCCAGCAGCTATGCCCCCTCACTAGGCACAGATACGCAGTATTTT. It specifies CASSYAPSLGTDTQYF.

This clonotype occurred many times. The chain recombines TRBV3-1 with TRBJ2-5; 8 nucleotides agree with TRBD1. V dropped 1 base and J dropped 5; count of bases not matched to a gene: 6. The CDR3 has 15 amino acids. Looked up from germline, CDR1 is LGHDT and CDR2 is YNNKEL (reference sequence). The CDR3 bases are TGTGCCAGCAGCCAAGCCTCCAACAGGGGGGAGACCCAGTACTTC. This translates into CASSQASNRGETQYF.

This clonotype was seen a handful of times. V is TRBV7-9 and J is TRBJ2-7; D uncertain. V was clipped by 4 bases and J by 2 bases, with 12 bases between them. Per the germline V gene, CDR1 is SEHNR and CDR2 is FQNEAQ (reference sequence). The CDR3 extends over 14 amino acids. CDR3 sequence (DNA): TGTGCCAGCAGCTCCAGCCTCCGACCCTACGAGCAGTACTTC. It codes for CASSSSLRPYEQYF.